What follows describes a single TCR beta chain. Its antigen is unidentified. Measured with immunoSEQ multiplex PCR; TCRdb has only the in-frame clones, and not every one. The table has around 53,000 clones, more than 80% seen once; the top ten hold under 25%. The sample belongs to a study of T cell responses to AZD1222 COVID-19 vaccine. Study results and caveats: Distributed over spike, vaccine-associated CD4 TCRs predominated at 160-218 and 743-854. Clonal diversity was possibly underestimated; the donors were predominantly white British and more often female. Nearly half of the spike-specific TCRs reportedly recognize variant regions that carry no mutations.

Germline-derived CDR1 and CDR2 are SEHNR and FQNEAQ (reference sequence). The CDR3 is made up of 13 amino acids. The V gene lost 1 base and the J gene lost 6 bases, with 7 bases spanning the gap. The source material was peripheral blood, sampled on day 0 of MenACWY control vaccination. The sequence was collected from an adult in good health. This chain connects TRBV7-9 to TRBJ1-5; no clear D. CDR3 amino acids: CASSLELGQPQHF. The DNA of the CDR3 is TGTGCCAGCAGCTTAGAGTTGGGTCAGCCCCAGCATTTT.